One sample yielded the 10 T cell receptor beta chains listed below, sequenced in a study of T cell repertoires in cytomegalovirus infection. TCRdb reprocessed the reads with MiXCR, giving one entry per CDR3 protein. The sample consists of 490,000 or so distinct CDR3 sequences, 10% to 12% of them appearing once. Sample: PBMCs. All receptors derive from a human donor in good health (CMV status not recorded). Some clones in this sample may be carry-over from other donors' samples.

This clonotype was detected ten times or more. The chain links TRBV7-2 to TRBJ2-7; TRBD1 matches at 9 bases. V lost 1 base to trimming and J lost 2 bases; unmatched junction nucleotides: 9. CDR1 SGHTA and CDR2 FQGNSA come from the germline V gene. This CDR3 comprises 17 residues. CDR3 amino acids: CASSLGWGGQGTYEQYF. CDR3 DNA sequence: TGTGCCAGCAGCTTAGGGTGGGGGGGACAGGGTACCTACGAGCAGTACTTC. Drawing the rest from reference TRBV7-2 and TRBJ2-7, the complete variable domain is GAGVSQSPSNKVTEKGKDVELRCDPISGHTALYWYRQSLGQGLEFLIYFQGNSAPDKSGLPSDRFSAERTGGSVSTLTIQRTQQEDSAVYLCASSLGWGGQGTYEQYFGPGTRLTVT.

Details on this clonotype: A much bigger clone sits one base away, suggesting this may be a read error. In this CDR3 the conserved last residue, phenylalanine or tryptophan, is missing, so a read error is likely. J is TRBJ2-1 and V is TRBV28; possibly TRBD2 for D (5 bases). This CDR3 contains 13 residues. Germline loops: CDR1 MDHEN, CDR2 SYDVKM. Trimming stripped 5 bases from V and 4 bases from J, with 9 bases between. CDR3 sequence reads: CASSKRNYNEQFC. DNA for the CDR3: TGTGCCAGCAGTAAGCGGAATTACAATGAGCAGTTCTGC.

This clonotype was seen a single time. One end of the junction does not line up with germline, which may come from a read error. This rearrangement joins TRBV7-9 to TRBJ2-2; D could derive from TRBD1 or TRBD2 (5 bases each). This CDR3 has 15 amino acids. In germline, CDR1 is SEHNR, CDR2 FQNEAQ (reference sequence). The CDR3 coding sequence is TGTGCCGCCAGGGTCCCACCGACGAACACCGGGGAGCGGTTTTTT. It encodes CAARVPPTNTGERFF.

This clonotype has at least ten counts. V usage is TRBV6-6 and J usage is TRBJ2-7; 9 nucleotides line up with TRBD1. The CDR3 sequence is 16 residues long. CDR1 is MNHNY and CDR2 is SVGAGI in the germline V gene (reference sequence). V lost 7 bases and J lost 7; bases outside the gene matches: 17. The CDR3 spells CASTTGTGTGWMEQYF. In nucleotides, the CDR3 is TGTGCCAGCACCACGGGAACCGGGACAGGGTGGATGGAGCAGTACTTC.

This clonotype appeared many times. The chain links TRBV9 to TRBJ2-5; D is ambiguous. Germline loops: CDR1 SGDLS, CDR2 YYNGEE. V lost 0 bases and J lost 4, with 4 bases in between. The CDR3 totals 12 residues. For the CDR3, the DNA is TGTGCCAGCAGCGTAGGAGGAGAGACCCAGTACTTC. Encoded protein: CASSVGGETQYF. Looking up the rest from reference TRBV9 and TRBJ2-5 gives the full variable domain: DSGVTQTPKHLITATGQRVTLRCSPRSGDLSVYWYQQSLDQGLQFLIQYYNGEERAKGNILERFSAQQFPDLHSELNLSSLELGDSALYFCASSVGGETQYFGPGTRLLVL.

This sequence joins TRBV3-1 and TRBJ1-6, with TRBD1 identical over 8 bases. V lost 1 base and J lost 3; bases outside the gene matches: 2. CDR1 LGHDT and CDR2 YNNKEL come from the germline V gene (reference sequence). The CDR3 loop spans 16 amino acids. CDR3 in amino acids: CASSQGDRGYNSPLHF. In DNA, the CDR3 is TGTGCCAGCAGCCAAGGCGACAGGGGCTATAATTCACCCCTCCACTTT.

The chain carries TRBV20-1 and TRBJ2-7; TRBD1 is a possible D gene (5 bases). V lost 5 bases, J lost 3 bases, and 17 bases lay in between. Looked up from germline, CDR1 is DFQATT and CDR2 is SNEGSKA (reference sequence). This CDR3 comprises 14 residues. The CDR3 DNA is TGCAGTGCTCAAACAGAAAGGGGCTACTACGAGCAGTACTTC. This gives the protein CSAQTERGYYEQYF.

This clonotype was detected a few times. The chain links TRBV2 to TRBJ1-1; tentative D call: TRBD1 (5 bases). CDR1 SNHLY and CDR2 FYNNEI come from the germline V gene. V was shortened by 2 bases and J by 5 bases, with 9 bases between the two germline ends. This CDR3 region has 13 residues. CDR3 coding DNA: TGTGCCAGCAGTGAACAGGGTCAGACTGAAGCTTTCTTT. This encodes CASSEQGQTEAFF.

This clonotype has a count of ten or more. V and J are TRBV12-3 or TRBV12-4 and TRBJ2-1; 8 bases line up with TRBD1. The CDR3 runs to 15 residues. J lost 8 bases, V lost 3 bases, and 9 bases had no gene match. Here the CDR3 reads CASSFPDRASDEQFF. As DNA, the CDR3 is TGTGCCAGCAGTTTCCCGGACAGGGCGTCGGATGAGCAGTTCTTC.

This clonotype showed up many times. The genes are TRBV11-2 and TRBJ2-3; TRBD2 matches 12 bases. The CDR3 loop spans 16 amino acids. With 3 bases clipped from V and 3 bases from J, the junction kept 4 bases outside the gene matches. Germline loops: CDR1 SGHAT, CDR2 FQNNGV. The CDR3 is CASSFASGGATDTQYF. The CDR3 DNA follows: TGTGCCAGCAGCTTTGCTAGCGGGGGGGCGACAGATACGCAGTATTTT.